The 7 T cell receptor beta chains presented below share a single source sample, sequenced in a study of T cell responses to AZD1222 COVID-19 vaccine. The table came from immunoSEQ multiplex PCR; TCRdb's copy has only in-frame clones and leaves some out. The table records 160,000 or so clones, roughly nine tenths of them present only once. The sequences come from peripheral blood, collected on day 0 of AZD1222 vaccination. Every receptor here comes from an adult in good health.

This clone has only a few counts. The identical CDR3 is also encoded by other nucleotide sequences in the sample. The CDR3 nucleotides read TGTGCCAGCAGTTTGACTAGCGCCTACAATGAGCAGTTCTTC. As protein: CASSLTSAYNEQFF. The V and J genes are TRBV28 and TRBJ2-1; 8 bases line up with TRBD2. The CDR3 length is 14 residues. The V gene's germline CDR1 is MDHEN and CDR2 SYDVKM. Trimming at V came to 3 bases and at J to 2 bases, leaving 0 bases not matched to a gene.

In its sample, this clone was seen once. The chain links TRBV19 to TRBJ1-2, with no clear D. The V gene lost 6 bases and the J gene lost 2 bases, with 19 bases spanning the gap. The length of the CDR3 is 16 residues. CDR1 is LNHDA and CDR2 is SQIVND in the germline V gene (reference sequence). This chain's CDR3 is CASRKSSGNLNYGYTF. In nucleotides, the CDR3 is TGTGCCAGTAGAAAGAGTTCAGGAAATCTAAACTATGGCTACACCTTC.

The CDR3 DNA reads as TGTGCCAGCAGCGAGGATAGCGGGAGGGCCCGGGAGCTGTTTTTT. Its translation: CASSEDSGRARELFF. The chain combines TRBV9 with TRBJ2-2, with 11 nucleotides matching TRBD2. Germline V gene data show CDR1 as SGDLS and CDR2 as YYNGEE. This CDR3 has 15 amino acids. The V gene end was trimmed by 3 bases and the J gene end by 9 bases; junction bases not matched to a gene: 7.

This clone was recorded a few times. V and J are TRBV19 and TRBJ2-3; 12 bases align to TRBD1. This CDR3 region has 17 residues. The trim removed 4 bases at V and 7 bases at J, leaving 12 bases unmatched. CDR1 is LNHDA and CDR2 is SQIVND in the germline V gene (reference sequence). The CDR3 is CASSKTPGQGARNTQYF. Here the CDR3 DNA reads TGTGCCAGTAGTAAGACCCCGGGACAGGGGGCTAGGAATACGCAGTATTTT.

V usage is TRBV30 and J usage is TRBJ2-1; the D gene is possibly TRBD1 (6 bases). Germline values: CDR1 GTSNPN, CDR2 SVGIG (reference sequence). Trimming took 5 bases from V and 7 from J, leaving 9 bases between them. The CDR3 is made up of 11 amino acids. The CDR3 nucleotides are TGTGCCTGGTACCAGGGGAATGAGCAGTTCTTC. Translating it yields CAWYQGNEQFF.

The CDR3 loop is CASTEGGYNEQFF. In DNA form, the CDR3 reads TGTGCCAGCACGGAAGGGGGGTACAATGAGCAGTTCTTC. The rearrangement links TRBV19 to TRBJ2-1; D is tentatively TRBD1 or TRBD2 (6 bases each). Germline CDR1 LNHDA, CDR2 SQIVND (reference sequence). This CDR3 contains 13 residues. V shed 9 bases and J shed 4 bases, with 13 bases lying between them.

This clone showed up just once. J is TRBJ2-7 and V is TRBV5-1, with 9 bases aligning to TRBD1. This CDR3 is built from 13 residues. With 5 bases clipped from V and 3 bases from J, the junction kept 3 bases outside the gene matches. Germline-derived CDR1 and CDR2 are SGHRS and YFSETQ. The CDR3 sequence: CASSTDRGYEQYF. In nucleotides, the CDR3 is TGCGCCAGCAGTACGGACAGGGGCTACGAGCAGTACTTC.